Below are 12 T cell receptor beta chains sequenced from a single sample in a study of chemoradiotherapy in HPV16-positive cancers. Repertoires were generated with immunoSEQ multiplex PCR, while TCRdb's copy carries only in-frame clones and drops some. Of tens of thousands of clones listed, about 88% are singletons. The sequenced sample was blood, obtained from a patient who underwent chemoradiotherapy. Source of these receptors: a human donor with HPV-associated anogenital cancer.

This rearrangement joins TRBV6-5 to TRBJ2-7, with TRBD2 matching over 13 bases. The V and J ends lost 6 bases and 2 bases, in that order; junction bases with no gene match: 4. CDR1 is MNHEY, CDR2 SVGAGI, per germline. This CDR3 spans 15 amino acids. The CDR3 region is CASSRGLAGAYEQYF. CDR3 nucleotides: TGTGCCAGCAGCAGAGGACTAGCGGGAGCCTACGAGCAGTACTTC.

The V gene is TRBV30, the J gene TRBJ2-1, with D possibly TRBD2 on 6 matching bases. The V and J ends lost 5 bases and 6 bases respectively, with 11 bases between them. The germline V gene has CDR1 GTSNPN and CDR2 SVGIG (reference sequence). The CDR3 loop spans 12 amino acids. The CDR3 sequence is CAWSSGVNEQFF. In nucleotides, the CDR3 is TGTGCCTGGTCCTCGGGGGTCAATGAGCAGTTCTTC.

CDR3 sequence reads: CASTIAGGGIYEQFF. DNA for the CDR3: TGTGCCAGCACCATAGCGGGGGGCGGTATATATGAGCAGTTCTTC. The chain employs TRBV7-9 and TRBJ2-1; 10 bases fit TRBD2. The CDR3 consists of 15 residues. The V gene's germline CDR1 is SEHNR and CDR2 FQNEAQ (reference sequence). V shed 7 bases, J shed 8 bases, and the junction held 11 bases outside the gene matches.

The V call is TRBV5-1, the J call TRBJ1-2, with D perhaps TRBD1 (5 bases). V was shortened by 0 bases and J by 7 bases, with 16 bases between the two germline ends. This CDR3 comprises 15 residues. The V gene's germline CDR1 is SGHRS and CDR2 YFSETQ. This CDR3 is CASSLGDSAFGGYTF. In DNA form, the CDR3 reads TGCGCCAGCAGCTTGGGCGACAGTGCATTCGGTGGCTACACCTTC. The entire variable domain, with the rest obtained from reference TRBV5-1 and TRBJ1-2, is as follows: KAGVTQTPRYLIKTRGQQVTLSCSPISGHRSVSWYQQTPGQGLQFLFEYFSETQRNKGNFPGRFSGRQFSNSRSEMNVSTLELGDSALYLCASSLGDSAFGGYTFGSGTRLTVV.

The rearrangement joins TRBV28 to TRBJ1-3; unclear D gene. Deletions cut 3 bases from V and 0 bases from J, with 6 bases between. This CDR3 has 14 amino acids. Per the germline V gene, CDR1 is MDHEN and CDR2 is SYDVKM. The CDR3 DNA reads as TGTGCCAGCAGTTTCATCGGCTCTGGAAACACCATATATTTT. Its protein is CASSFIGSGNTIYF.

The rearrangement links TRBV5-4 to TRBJ1-4; 10 bases are shared with TRBD1. Germline V gene data show CDR1 as SGHNT and CDR2 as YYREEE (reference sequence). The CDR3 loop spans 14 amino acids. The trim removed 4 bases at V and 6 bases at J, leaving 3 bases unmatched. The CDR3 is CASSTDRGYEKLFF. In DNA form, the CDR3 reads TGTGCCAGCAGCACGGACAGGGGGTATGAAAAACTGTTTTTT.

Comment on this clone: The junction does not match germline at one end; this may be a read error. V is TRBV7-9 and J is TRBJ1-2; D not resolved. The CDR3 is 14 amino acids. CDR1 and CDR2 (germline): SEHNR, FQNEAQ (reference sequence). The CDR3 loop reads CASSEGFGSYGHTF. The CDR3 DNA follows: TGTGCCAGCAGCGAGGGTTTCGGGAGCTATGGCCACACCTTC.

The chain is built from TRBV5-5 and TRBJ2-1; 13 bases match TRBD2. Germline loops: CDR1 SGHKS, CDR2 YYEKEE (reference sequence). The trim removed 2 bases at V and 0 bases at J, leaving 2 bases unmatched. The CDR3 runs to 17 residues. DNA of the CDR3: TGTGCCAGCAGCTTATGGACTAGCGGGGGCTCCTACAATGAGCAGTTCTTC. It specifies CASSLWTSGGSYNEQFF. The full variable domain, with the rest looked up from reference TRBV5-5 and TRBJ2-1, is DAGVTQSPTHLIKTRGQQVTLRCSPISGHKSVSWYQQVLGQGPQFIFQYYEKEERGRGNFPDRFSARQFPNYSSELNVNALLLGDSALYLCASSLWTSGGSYNEQFFGPGTRLTVL.

The J gene is TRBJ1-1, the V gene TRBV6-1; no firm D call. The CDR3 covers 13 residues. Between the trimmed V and J ends, which lost 10 bases and 0 bases, there was a span of 12 bases. Germline V gives CDR1 MNHNS, CDR2 SASEGT. The CDR3 DNA reads TGTGCCACTTCATTGCAGGTGAACACTGAAGCTTTCTTT. Translating gives CATSLQVNTEAFF.

The rearrangement joins TRBV6-5 to TRBJ1-1; 8 bases agree with TRBD1. Germline V gives CDR1 MNHEY, CDR2 SVGAGI. V gave up 6 bases and J gave up 7 bases; unmatched junction bases: 10. The length of the CDR3 is 14 residues. This CDR3 reads CASSSSGGKGEAFF. The DNA for the CDR3 is TGTGCCAGCAGCTCTTCAGGGGGCAAGGGTGAAGCTTTCTTT.

The rearrangement uses TRBV6-1 and TRBJ2-1, with D maybe TRBD2 (5 bases). Trimming cost V 6 bases and J 13 bases, with 16 bases left between them. This CDR3 has 12 amino acids. Germline CDR1 MNHNS, CDR2 SASEGT. The CDR3 bases are TGTGCCAGCAGCGCAAAGGCGGGCATCCAGTTCTTC. Translation gives CASSAKAGIQFF.

V gene TRBV6-1 combines with J gene TRBJ1-6, with a tentative D call TRBD1 (5 bases). The length of the CDR3 is 15 residues. Germline V gene data show CDR1 as MNHNS and CDR2 as SASEGT. Trimming removed 7 bases from V and 8 bases from J, with 18 bases in between. The chain's CDR3 is CASNPGYYGDSPLHF. The DNA of the CDR3 is TGTGCCAGCAACCCAGGGTACTATGGGGATTCACCCCTCCACTTT.